Sequencing of this TCR beta chain was carried out in a study of OX40 agonist ivuxolimab in advanced cancers. Overall study context: Among those enrolled, mean age was about 62 years (range 23 to 79) and 82.7% were male. Partial responses were recorded for three patients, including one with hepatocellular carcinoma and two with cutaneous melanoma.

The assay was immunoSEQ multiplex PCR, and TCRdb's table has in-frame clones only and misses some. The data contain fewer than 20,000 clones, roughly 87% of them singletons. The source of this sequence is an adult with an advanced solid tumor such as melanoma, head and neck, liver or kidney cancer. The sequencing here drew on CD4+ or CD8+ T cells sorted from blood, taken in a trial of the OX40 agonist ivuxolimab.

Here the CDR3 reads CASMGHPTDTQYF. CDR3 bases: TGTGCCAGTATGGGGCACCCCACAGATACGCAGTATTTT. V is TRBV19 and J is TRBJ2-3, with TRBD1 as a possible D gene (5 bases). Looked up from germline, CDR1 is LNHDA and CDR2 is SQIVND (reference sequence). The V and J ends lost 7 bases and 2 bases respectively, with 10 bases between them. The CDR3 runs to 13 residues.